The rows below give T cell receptor beta chains drawn from one sample of a study of blood T cells in healthy people across ages. TCRdb analysed the 5' RACE reads with MiXCR anew, one entry per CDR3 protein. The table lists approximately 690,000 distinct CDR3 sequences, 58% of them singletons. The specimen was blood. The receptors stem from a man aged 60 to 69 in good health. Both conserved end residues are part of each CDR3. A D gene is named only where the DNA matches it firmly. The size of a clone is reported for some rows only, either as once, few or many, or as a class for expanded clones.

>TRBD2|TRBJ2-3|NA|TRBV4-1
TGCGCCAGCAGCGGAACCGGGACTAAGGTTCCAGATACGCAGTATTTT
CASSGTGTKVPDTQYF
>NA|TRBJ2-3|NA|TRBV7-9
TGTGCCAGCCGGCCCGGGGGATCTAGCACAGATACGCAGTATTTT
CASRPGGSSTDTQYF
>NA|TRBJ2-4|NA|TRBV5-1
TGCGCCAGCAGCTTCGGAGGGGCGCGGAACATTCAGTACTTC
CASSFGGARNIQYF
>TRBD2|TRBJ2-7|NA|TRBV20-1
TGCAGCCTGACTAGCGGGGACTCCTACGAGCAGTACTTC
CSLTSGDSYEQYF
>TRBD2|TRBJ2-1|NA|TRBV20-1
TGCAGTGCTAGCTCGGGGACTAGCGGGGGGGCCGGGAGCTCCTACAATGAGCAGTTCTTC
CSASSGTSGGAGSSYNEQFF
>NA|TRBJ1-5|NA|TRBV7-2
TGTGCCAGCAGCTTAGGGGGCGGCCGTTTGAATCAGCCCCAGCATTTT
CASSLGGGRLNQPQHF
>NA|TRBJ2-2|NA|TRBV5-1
TGCGCCAGCAGCCTCAAGGGGCAAGGCGGCACCGGGGAGCTGTTTTTT
CASSLKGQGGTGELFF
>NA|TRBJ2-3|NA|TRBV12-3/TRBV12-4
TGTGCCAGCAGTTTACGCAACACAGATACGCAGTATTTT
CASSLRNTDTQYF
>NA|TRBJ1-2|once|TRBV4-2
TGTGCCAGCAGCCAACAGGGCCATACGGCTGGCTACACCTTC
CASSQQGHTAGYTF
>TRBD2|TRBJ2-3|NA|TRBV12-3/TRBV12-4
TGTGCCAGCAGTTTTTTTCTGGGTCGAGCGGGGGAGAGCACAGATACGCAGTATTTT
CASSFFLGRAGESTDTQYF
>TRBD2|TRBJ2-3|NA|TRBV7-2
TGTGCCAGCAGCGCGCAAGCGGGGGCCGCATTGGATACGCAGTATTTT
CASSAQAGAALDTQYF
>TRBD1|TRBJ2-1|NA|TRBV5-1
TGCGCCAGCAGCCCCGGGACAGGAGACTACAATGAGCAGTTCTTC
CASSPGTGDYNEQFF
>NA|TRBJ2-2|NA|TRBV6-5
TGTGCCAGCAGTTACAAGGCCGTTCGGGCGAACACCGGGGAGCTGTTTTTT
CASSYKAVRANTGELFF
>NA|TRBJ1-1|NA|TRBV7-2
TGTGCCAGCAGCTTAGTTCGGACATCGAACACTGAAGCTTTCTTT
CASSLVRTSNTEAFF
>TRBD2|TRBJ2-3|few|TRBV3-1
TGTGCCAGCAGCCACCGGGCGGGGGGGAGGACAGATACGCAGTATTTT
CASSHRAGGRTDTQYF
>TRBD2|TRBJ2-3|once|TRBV6-2/TRBV6-3
TGTGCCAGCAGTACCCTCCCTCGGGCTAGCGGAAGCACAGATACGCAGTATTTT
CASSTLPRASGSTDTQYF
>NA|TRBJ2-1|NA|TRBV29-1
TGCAGCACACTAAGCCTAGGGGGTAATGAGCAGTTCTTC
CSTLSLGGNEQFF
>TRBD1|TRBJ2-7|NA|TRBV7-2
TGTGCCAGCAGCTACGGGACAGGGAAGTACGAGCAGTACTTC
CASSYGTGKYEQYF
>NA|TRBJ2-3|once|TRBV12-3/TRBV12-4
TGTGCCAGCAGTTTTTCGCGAGGCACTGCAGATACGCAGTATTTT
CASSFSRGTADTQYF
>NA|TRBJ2-3|NA|TRBV7-2
TGTGCCAGCAGCTTCTGGACAGGCACAGATACGCAGTATTTT
CASSFWTGTDTQYF
>TRBD2|TRBJ2-5|NA|TRBV12-3/TRBV12-4
TGTGCCAGCAGTTTCCTGTGGCGGGGGGCCTTCCAAGAGACCCAGTACTTC
CASSFLWRGAFQETQYF
>NA|TRBJ2-1|few|TRBV5-6
TGTGCCAGCAGCTTGAATCCAAATGAGCAGTTCTTC
CASSLNPNEQFF
>TRBD1|TRBJ2-1|NA|TRBV25-1
TGTGCCGGCAGTGCCCGGGACAGGGGCTACAATGAGCAGTTCTTC
CAGSARDRGYNEQFF
>NA|TRBJ2-5|few|TRBV7-8
TGTGCCAGCAGCTGGGGGGTCGGAGAGACCCAGTACTTC
CASSWGVGETQYF
>TRBD1|TRBJ2-7|few|TRBV7-6
TGTGCCAGCAGCTCGAGACAGGGGGCTAACTACGAGCAGTACTTC
CASSSRQGANYEQYF
>TRBD1|TRBJ1-5|NA|TRBV2
TGTGCCAGCAGTGAAGAACAGGGGGGGCATCAGCCCCAGCATTTT
CASSEEQGGHQPQHF
>TRBD2|TRBJ2-5|NA|TRBV7-9
TGTGCCAGCAGCCCAAGCGGGGGGGCCTTCGAGACCCAGTACTTC
CASSPSGGAFETQYF
>TRBD1|TRBJ1-1|NA|TRBV13
TGTGCCAGCAGCTTGCGGGCGACAGGGGGCCAAGCTTTCTTT
CASSLRATGGQAFF
>NA|TRBJ1-1|few|TRBV6-1
TGTGCCAGCAGTGTGGAGGTTGGGAACACTGAAGCTTTCTTT
CASSVEVGNTEAFF
>NA|TRBJ2-1|few|TRBV24-1
TGTGCCACCAGTCAGGGCAGCTCCTACAATGAGCAGTTCTTC
CATSQGSSYNEQFF
>TRBD1|TRBJ1-1|NA|TRBV10-3
TGTGCCATCAGGGGAGAGGGGGCAACTGAAGCTTTCTTT
CAIRGEGATEAFF
>NA|TRBJ1-1|NA|TRBV3-1
TGTGCCAGCAGCCAAGCCCCTGTGAACACTGAAGCTTTCTTT
CASSQAPVNTEAFF
>NA|TRBJ2-7|NA|TRBV5-1
TGCGCCAGCAGCTTGCGGATAACTAGCCAACATGAGCAGTACTTC
CASSLRITSQHEQYF
>TRBD1|TRBJ1-4|NA|TRBV12-3/TRBV12-4
TGTGCCAGCAGAGACGGACAGGGAGGGGAAAAACTGTTTTTT
CASRDGQGGEKLFF
>NA|TRBJ2-7|NA|TRBV4-2
TGTGCCAGCAGCCAAGCGTCCGGGACAAACTCCTACGAGCAGTACTTC
CASSQASGTNSYEQYF
>TRBD1|TRBJ2-4|NA|TRBV20-1
TGCAGTGCTAGGCTAACAGGGGGGGCCAAAAACATTCAGTACTTC
CSARLTGGAKNIQYF
>TRBD1|TRBJ1-4|NA|TRBV14
TGTGCCAGCAGCCAAGAAATGACCGGGACAGTTAATGAAAAACTGTTTTTT
CASSQEMTGTVNEKLFF
>TRBD1|TRBJ2-6|NA|TRBV5-1
TGCGCCAATAACACCGGGACAGGGCCCACTGGGGCCAACGTCCTGACTTTC
CANNTGTGPTGANVLTF
>NA|TRBJ2-1|NA|TRBV6-1
TGTGCCAGCAGTGAGGGACGGGGAACGGGATACAATGAGCAGTTCTTC
CASSEGRGTGYNEQFF
>NA|TRBJ2-7|NA|TRBV20-1
TGCAGTGCTAGAGATCTTGCGGTCTCCTACGAGCAGTACTTC
CSARDLAVSYEQYF
>NA|TRBJ2-3|NA|TRBV14
TGTGCCAGCAGCCAAGACTGGACGGCCGCCGGAACATATACGCAGTATTTT
CASSQDWTAAGTYTQYF
>TRBD1|TRBJ1-2|NA|TRBV25-1
TGTGCCAGCAGTGAATATGGGGACAGGAACTATGGCTACACCTTC
CASSEYGDRNYGYTF
>TRBD1|TRBJ1-2|NA|TRBV12-3/TRBV12-4
TGTGCCAGCAGTTTAGGGACAGGGGGCTATGGCTACACCTTC
CASSLGTGGYGYTF
>NA|TRBJ2-1|few|TRBV29-1
TGCAGCGTTGGGCCCCAGGCCTACAATGAGCAGTTCTTC
CSVGPQAYNEQFF
>NA|TRBJ2-7|NA|TRBV2
TGTGCCAGCAGGAGACGTCTCTCCGACAATGAGCAGTACTTC
CASRRRLSDNEQYF
>NA|TRBJ2-3|NA|TRBV12-3/TRBV12-4
TGTGCCAGTTCTCCGTTACAGGGAAGGGTGGCAGATACGCAGTATTTT
CASSPLQGRVADTQYF
>NA|TRBJ2-1|once|TRBV5-6
TGTGCCAGCAGTCCGACCGGGACTGGCAATGAGCAGTTCTTC
CASSPTGTGNEQFF
>TRBD2|TRBJ2-5|few|TRBV20-1
TGCAGTGCTAGCCCCCCGGCTAGCGGCGTCCAAGAGACCCAGTACTTC
CSASPPASGVQETQYF